Listed here are 7 T cell receptor beta chains from one sample, sequenced in a study of T cells in Graves' hyperthyroidism and ophthalmopathy (dated by TCRdb to between 2018 and 2020). Library preparation employed multiplex PCR. The instrument was an Illumina HiSeq 2000. Amplification of TCR beta CDR3 regions was carried out from RNA transcripts. For the first round of RT-PCR on the TCR CDR3, the HTBI primer set was used together with the Qiagen OneStep RT-PCR kit. TCRdb passed the public sequencing reads through fastp at Q25 and MiXCR, retaining productive beta sequences. Identical CDR3 proteins give one entry, which carries the most common genes and DNA. In all, the sample holds about 99,000 distinct CDR3 sequences, and 45% to 50% of those were seen once. Roughly 25% of the sample rests with the top ten. Sequenced sample: blood. These receptors were collected from a man aged 40-49 years with Graves' hyperthyroidism.

Many counts were recorded for this clonotype. This sequence joins TRBV10-1 and TRBJ2-3, with 8 bases aligning to TRBD2. V shed 1 base and J 1 base; nucleotides not matched to a gene: 1. The CDR3 runs to 15 residues. Germline V CDR1 and CDR2: WNHNN, SYGVQD (reference sequence). The CDR3 is CASSEWRGGTDTQYF. DNA of the CDR3: TGCGCCAGCAGTGAGTGGCGGGGGGGCACAGATACGCAGTATTTT.

The table lists this clonotype with many counts. The rearrangement uses TRBV12-3 or TRBV12-4 and TRBJ2-1; D is possibly TRBD2 (5 bases). This CDR3 has 13 amino acids. Trimming cost V 4 bases and J 10 bases, with 14 bases left between them. The CDR3, as DNA: TGTGCCAGCAGTTCCGACCGGACTTTGGAGCAGTTCTTC. Its translation is CASSSDRTLEQFF.

Comments on this clonotype: Being one base from a much bigger clone, this may be a read error. The chain couples TRBV7-2 to TRBJ2-2; 13 bases map to TRBD2. Germline CDR1 and CDR2: SGHTA and FQGNSA. The CDR3 has 16 residues. In nucleotides, the CDR3 is TGTGCCAGCAGCCGGACTAGCGGGGGTCTCACCGGGGAGCTGCTTTTT. Translating it yields CASSRTSGGLTGELLF.

The rearrangement uses TRBV2 and TRBJ2-7; the match to TRBD1 covers 9 bases. CDR3 length equals 12 residues. Germline CDR1 reads SNHLY; CDR2 reads FYNNEI. The CDR3 loop is CARQGGTYEQYF. As DNA, the CDR3 is TGTGCACGACAGGGGGGCACCTACGAGCAGTACTTC.

The sample holds many counts of this clonotype. The chain is built from TRBV6-5 and TRBJ2-3; 10 positions match TRBD2. The CDR3 loop spans 15 amino acids. CDR1 is MNHEY, CDR2 SVGAGI, per germline. Unmatched junction bases numbered 2, after V lost 5 bases and J lost 0 bases. The DNA of the CDR3 is TGTGCCAGCAGTCAACTAGCGGGGAGCACAGATACGCAGTATTTT. Its protein is CASSQLAGSTDTQYF.

This clonotype was detected ten times or more. The J gene is TRBJ2-6, the V gene TRBV5-5, with TRBD1 matching 8 bases. Looked up from germline, CDR1 is SGHKS and CDR2 is YYEKEE (reference sequence). The CDR3 spans 17 residues. V lost 1 base to trimming and J lost 0 bases; unmatched junction nucleotides: 3. The CDR3 region has the DNA TGTGCCAGCAGCTTGTCAACAGGGGGCTCTGGGGCCAACGTCCTGACTTTC. Translation gives CASSLSTGGSGANVLTF.

V gene TRBV7-8 combines with J gene TRBJ2-7; 9 nucleotides line up with TRBD1. After removal of 3 bases from V and 7 bases from J, the junction contained 7 bases not matched to a gene. CDR1 is SGHVS, CDR2 FQNEAQ, per germline. The CDR3 spans 14 residues. The CDR3 region is CASSFGTGKWEQYF. The CDR3 DNA is TGTGCCAGCAGCTTCGGGACAGGGAAGTGGGAGCAGTACTTC.